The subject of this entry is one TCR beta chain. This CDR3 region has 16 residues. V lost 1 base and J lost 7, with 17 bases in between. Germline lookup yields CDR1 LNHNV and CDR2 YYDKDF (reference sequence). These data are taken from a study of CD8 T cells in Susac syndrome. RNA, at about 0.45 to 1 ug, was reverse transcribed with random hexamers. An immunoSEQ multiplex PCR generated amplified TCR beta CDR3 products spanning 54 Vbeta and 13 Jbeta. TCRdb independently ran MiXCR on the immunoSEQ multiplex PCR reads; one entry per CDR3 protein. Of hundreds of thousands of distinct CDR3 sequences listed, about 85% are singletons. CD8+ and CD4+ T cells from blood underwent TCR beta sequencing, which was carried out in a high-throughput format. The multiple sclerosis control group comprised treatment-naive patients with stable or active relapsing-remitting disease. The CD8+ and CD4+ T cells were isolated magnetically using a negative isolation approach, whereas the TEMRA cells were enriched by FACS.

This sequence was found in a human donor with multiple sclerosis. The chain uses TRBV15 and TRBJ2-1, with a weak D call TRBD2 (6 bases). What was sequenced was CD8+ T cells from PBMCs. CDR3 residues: CATSRVLTSRWNEQFF. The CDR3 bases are TGTGCCACCAGCAGAGTATTAACTAGCCGGTGGAATGAGCAGTTCTTC.